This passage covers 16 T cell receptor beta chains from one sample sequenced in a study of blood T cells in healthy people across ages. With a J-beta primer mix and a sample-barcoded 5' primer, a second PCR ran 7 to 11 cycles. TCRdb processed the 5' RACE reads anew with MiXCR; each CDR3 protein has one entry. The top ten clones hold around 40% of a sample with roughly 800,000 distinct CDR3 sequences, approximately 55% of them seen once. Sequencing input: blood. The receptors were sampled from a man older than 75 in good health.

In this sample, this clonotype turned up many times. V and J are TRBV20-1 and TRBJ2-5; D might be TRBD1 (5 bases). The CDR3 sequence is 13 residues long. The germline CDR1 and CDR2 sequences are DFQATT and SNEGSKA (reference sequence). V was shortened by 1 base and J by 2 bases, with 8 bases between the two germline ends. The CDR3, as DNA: TGCAGTGCTAGAGTGACAGAACAAGAGACCCAGTACTTC. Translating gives CSARVTEQETQYF.

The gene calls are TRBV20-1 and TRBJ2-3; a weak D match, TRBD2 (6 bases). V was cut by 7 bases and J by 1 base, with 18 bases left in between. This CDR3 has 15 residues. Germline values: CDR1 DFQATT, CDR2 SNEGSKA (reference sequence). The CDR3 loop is CSVNYKAGRTDTQYF. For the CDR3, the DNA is TGCAGTGTCAACTATAAGGCGGGGCGCACAGATACGCAGTATTTT.

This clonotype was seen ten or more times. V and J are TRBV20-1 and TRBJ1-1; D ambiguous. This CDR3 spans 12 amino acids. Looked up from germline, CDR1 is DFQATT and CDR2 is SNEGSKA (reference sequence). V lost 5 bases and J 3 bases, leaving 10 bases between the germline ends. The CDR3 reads CSAPRTDTEAFF. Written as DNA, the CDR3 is TGCAGTGCTCCCCGGACGGACACTGAAGCTTTCTTT.

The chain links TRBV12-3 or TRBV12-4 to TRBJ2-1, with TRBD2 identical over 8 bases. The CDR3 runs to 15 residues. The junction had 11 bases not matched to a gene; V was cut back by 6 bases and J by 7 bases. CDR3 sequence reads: CASSPHWSGGNEQFF. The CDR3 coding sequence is TGTGCCAGCAGCCCTCACTGGAGCGGGGGTAATGAGCAGTTCTTC.

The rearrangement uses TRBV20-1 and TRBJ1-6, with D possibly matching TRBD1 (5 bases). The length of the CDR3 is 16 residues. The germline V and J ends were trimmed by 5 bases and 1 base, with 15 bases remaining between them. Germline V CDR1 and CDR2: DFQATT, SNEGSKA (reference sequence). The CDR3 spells CSASARVASYNSPLHF. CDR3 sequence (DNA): TGCAGTGCTTCCGCCAGGGTCGCGTCCTATAATTCACCCCTCCACTTT.

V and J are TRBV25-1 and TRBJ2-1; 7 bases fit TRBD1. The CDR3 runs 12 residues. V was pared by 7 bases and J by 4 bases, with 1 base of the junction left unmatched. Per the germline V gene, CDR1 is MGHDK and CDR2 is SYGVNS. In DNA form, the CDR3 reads TGTGCCAGCACGACAGGGTACAATGAGCAGTTCTTC. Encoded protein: CASTTGYNEQFF.

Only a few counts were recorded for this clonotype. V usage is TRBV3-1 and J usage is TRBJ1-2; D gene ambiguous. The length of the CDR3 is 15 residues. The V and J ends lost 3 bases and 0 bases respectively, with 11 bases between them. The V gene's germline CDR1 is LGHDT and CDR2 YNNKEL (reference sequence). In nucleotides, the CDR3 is TGTGCCAGCAGCCAGGGGAGTGGAACTAACTATGGCTACACCTTC. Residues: CASSQGSGTNYGYTF.

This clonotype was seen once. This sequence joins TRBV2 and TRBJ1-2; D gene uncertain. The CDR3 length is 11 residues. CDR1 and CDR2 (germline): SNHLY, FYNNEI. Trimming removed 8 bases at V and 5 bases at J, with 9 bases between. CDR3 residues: CASSPRYGYTF. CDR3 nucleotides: TGTGCCAGCTCACCGAGGTATGGCTACACCTTC. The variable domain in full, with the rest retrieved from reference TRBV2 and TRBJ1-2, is EPEVTQTPSHQVTQMGQEVILRCVPISNHLYFYWYRQILGQKVEFLVSFYNNEISEKSEIFDDQFSVERPDGSNFTLKIRSTKLEDSAMYFCASSPRYGYTFGSGTRLTVV.

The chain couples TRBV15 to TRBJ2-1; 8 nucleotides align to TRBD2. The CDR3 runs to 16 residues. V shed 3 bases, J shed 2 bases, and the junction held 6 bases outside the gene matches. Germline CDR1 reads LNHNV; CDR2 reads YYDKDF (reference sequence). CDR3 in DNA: TGTGCCACCAGCAGCCCACTAGCGGCCACCTACAATGAGCAGTTCTTC. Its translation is CATSSPLAATYNEQFF.

The CDR3 DNA follows: TGTGCCAGCAAAAAGTTTCGGCGCGGGAGACCGAGAGAGACCCAGTACTTC. Its translation is CASKKFRRGRPRETQYF. The chain has TRBV28 and TRBJ2-5; the match to TRBD2 covers 7 bases. The germline V gene has CDR1 MDHEN and CDR2 SYDVKM. Germline trimming cut 7 bases from V and 4 bases from J; bases unmatched to any gene: 18. This CDR3 spans 17 amino acids.

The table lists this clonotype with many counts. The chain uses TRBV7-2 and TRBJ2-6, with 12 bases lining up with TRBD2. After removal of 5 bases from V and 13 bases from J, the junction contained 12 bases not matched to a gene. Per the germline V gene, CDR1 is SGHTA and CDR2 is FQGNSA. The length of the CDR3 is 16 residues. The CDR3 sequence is CASSARTSGIGEVLTF. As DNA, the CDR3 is TGTGCCAGCAGCGCCCGGACTAGCGGGATAGGTGAGGTCCTGACTTTC. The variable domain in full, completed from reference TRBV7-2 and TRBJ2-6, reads GAGVSQSPSNKVTEKGKDVELRCDPISGHTALYWYRQSLGQGLEFLIYFQGNSAPDKSGLPSDRFSAERTGGSVSTLTIQRTQQEDSAVYLCASSARTSGIGEVLTFGAGSRLTVL.

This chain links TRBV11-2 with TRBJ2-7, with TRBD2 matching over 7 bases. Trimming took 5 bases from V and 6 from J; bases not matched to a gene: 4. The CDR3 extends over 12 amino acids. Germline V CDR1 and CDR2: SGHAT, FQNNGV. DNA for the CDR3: TGTGCCAGCAGCCCCCGGGAGGCCGAGCAGTACTTC. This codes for CASSPREAEQYF.

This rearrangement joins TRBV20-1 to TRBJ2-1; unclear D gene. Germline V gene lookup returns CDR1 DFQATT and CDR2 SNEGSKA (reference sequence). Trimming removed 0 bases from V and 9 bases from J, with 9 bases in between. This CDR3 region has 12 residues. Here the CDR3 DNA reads TGCAGTGCTAGAGATGCCCCCATTGAGCAGTTCTTC. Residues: CSARDAPIEQFF.

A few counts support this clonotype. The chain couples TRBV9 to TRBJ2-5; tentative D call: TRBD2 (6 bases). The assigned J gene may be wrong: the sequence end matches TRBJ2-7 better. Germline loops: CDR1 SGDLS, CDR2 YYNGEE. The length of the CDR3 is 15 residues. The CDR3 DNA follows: TGTGCCAGCAGCCCTTCAACGGGGGTCGGATACGAGCAGTACTTC. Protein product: CASSPSTGVGYEQYF.

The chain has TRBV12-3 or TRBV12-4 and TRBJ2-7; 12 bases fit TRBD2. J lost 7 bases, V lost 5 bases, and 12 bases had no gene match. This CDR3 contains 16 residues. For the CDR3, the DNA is TGTGCCAGCAGTAGGGGACTAGCGGGCAGCGTGGGTGAGCAGTACTTC. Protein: CASSRGLAGSVGEQYF.

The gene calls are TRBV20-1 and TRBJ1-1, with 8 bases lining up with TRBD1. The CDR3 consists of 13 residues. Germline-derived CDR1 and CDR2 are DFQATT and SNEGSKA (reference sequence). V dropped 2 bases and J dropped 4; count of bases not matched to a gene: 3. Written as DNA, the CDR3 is TGCAGTGCTAGACAGGGGGCGGTCACTGAAGCTTTCTTT. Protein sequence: CSARQGAVTEAFF.